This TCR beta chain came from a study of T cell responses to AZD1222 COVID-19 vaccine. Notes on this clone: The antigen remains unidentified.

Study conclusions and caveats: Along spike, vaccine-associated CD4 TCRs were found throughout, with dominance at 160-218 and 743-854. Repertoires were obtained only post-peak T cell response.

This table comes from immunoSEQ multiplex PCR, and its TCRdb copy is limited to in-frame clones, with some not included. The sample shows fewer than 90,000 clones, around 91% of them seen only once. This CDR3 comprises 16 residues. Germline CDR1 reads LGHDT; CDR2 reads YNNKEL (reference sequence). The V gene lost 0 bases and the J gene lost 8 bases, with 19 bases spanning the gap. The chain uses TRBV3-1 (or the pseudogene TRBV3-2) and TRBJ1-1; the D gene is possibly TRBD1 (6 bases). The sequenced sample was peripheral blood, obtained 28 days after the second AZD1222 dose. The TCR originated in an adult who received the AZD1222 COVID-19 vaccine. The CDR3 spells CASSQDLGLSGTEAFF. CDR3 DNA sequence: TGTGCCAGCAGCCAAGATTTGGGTCTTTCAGGGACAGAAGCTTTCTTT.